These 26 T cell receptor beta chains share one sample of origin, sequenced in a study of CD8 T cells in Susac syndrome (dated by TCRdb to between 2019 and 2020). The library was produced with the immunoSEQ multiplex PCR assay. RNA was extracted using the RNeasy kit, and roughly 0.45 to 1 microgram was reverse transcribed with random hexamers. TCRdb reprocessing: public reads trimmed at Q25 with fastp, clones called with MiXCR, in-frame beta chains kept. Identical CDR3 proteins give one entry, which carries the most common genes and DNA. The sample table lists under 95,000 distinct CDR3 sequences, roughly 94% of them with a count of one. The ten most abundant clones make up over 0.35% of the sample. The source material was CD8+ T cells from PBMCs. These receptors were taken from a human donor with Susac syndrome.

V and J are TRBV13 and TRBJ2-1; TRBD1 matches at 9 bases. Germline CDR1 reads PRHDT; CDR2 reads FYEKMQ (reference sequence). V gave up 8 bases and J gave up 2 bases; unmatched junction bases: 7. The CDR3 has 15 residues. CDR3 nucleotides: TGTGCCAGCCAGAAAACAGGGGGCCCCTACAATGAGCAGTTCTTC. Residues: CASQKTGGPYNEQFF.

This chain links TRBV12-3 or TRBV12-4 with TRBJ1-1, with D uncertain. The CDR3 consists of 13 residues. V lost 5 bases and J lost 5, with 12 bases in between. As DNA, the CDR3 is TGTGCCAGCAGTAATGTCCGCACAACTGAAGCTTTCTTT. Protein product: CASSNVRTTEAFF.

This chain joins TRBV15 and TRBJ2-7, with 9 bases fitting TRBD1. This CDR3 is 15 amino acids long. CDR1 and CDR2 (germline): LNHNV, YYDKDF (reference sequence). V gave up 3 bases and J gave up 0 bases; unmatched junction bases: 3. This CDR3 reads CATSSDRGISYEQYF. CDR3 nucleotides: TGTGCCACCAGCAGTGACAGGGGGATCTCCTACGAGCAGTACTTC.

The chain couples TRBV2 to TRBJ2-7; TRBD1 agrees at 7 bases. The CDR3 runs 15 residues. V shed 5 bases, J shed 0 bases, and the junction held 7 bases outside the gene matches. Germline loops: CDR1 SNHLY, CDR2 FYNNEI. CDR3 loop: CASSLDRTRSYEQYF. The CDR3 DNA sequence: TGTGCCAGCAGTCTGGACAGGACTCGCTCCTACGAGCAGTACTTC.

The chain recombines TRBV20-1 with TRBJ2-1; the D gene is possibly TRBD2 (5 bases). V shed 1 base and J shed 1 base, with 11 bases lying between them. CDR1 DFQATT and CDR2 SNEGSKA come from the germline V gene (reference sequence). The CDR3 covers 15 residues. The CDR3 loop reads CSARAEAGSYNEQFF. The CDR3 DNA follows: TGCAGTGCTAGAGCGGAGGCGGGTTCCTACAATGAGCAGTTCTTC.

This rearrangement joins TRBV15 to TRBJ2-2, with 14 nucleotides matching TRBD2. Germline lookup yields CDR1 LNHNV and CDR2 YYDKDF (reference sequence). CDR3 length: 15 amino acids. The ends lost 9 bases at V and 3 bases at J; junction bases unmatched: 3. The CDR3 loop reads CATKGLAGDTGELFF. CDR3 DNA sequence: TGTGCCACTAAGGGACTAGCGGGAGACACCGGGGAGCTGTTTTTT.

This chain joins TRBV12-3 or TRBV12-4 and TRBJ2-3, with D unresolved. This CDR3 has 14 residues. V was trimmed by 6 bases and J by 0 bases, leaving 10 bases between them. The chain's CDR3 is CASSPLTSTDTQYF. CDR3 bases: TGTGCCAGCAGCCCCCTAACTAGCACAGATACGCAGTATTTT.

CDR3 DNA: TGTGCCAGCAGTTGGGCGCGGGGGGGCGGTCAGCCCCAGCATTTT. Translated, it gives CASSWARGGGQPQHF. The chain links TRBV28 to TRBJ1-5; D might be TRBD1 (6 bases). From germline, CDR1 is MDHEN and CDR2 SYDVKM. CDR3 length: 15 residues. The V end was cut by 4 bases, the J end by 6 bases, with 16 bases between.

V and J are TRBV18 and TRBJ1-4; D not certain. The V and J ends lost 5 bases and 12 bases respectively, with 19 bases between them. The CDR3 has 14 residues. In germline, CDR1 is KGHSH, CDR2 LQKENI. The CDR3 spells CASSSTGRNGELFF. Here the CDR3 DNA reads TGTGCCAGCTCATCTACCGGACGGAACGGGGAACTGTTTTTT.

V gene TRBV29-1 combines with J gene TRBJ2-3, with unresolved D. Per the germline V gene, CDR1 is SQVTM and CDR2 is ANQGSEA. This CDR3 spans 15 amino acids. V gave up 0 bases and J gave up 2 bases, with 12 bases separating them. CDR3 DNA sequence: TGCAGCGTTGAAGAAGGCTCATCCAACACAGATACGCAGTATTTT. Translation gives CSVEEGSSNTDTQYF.

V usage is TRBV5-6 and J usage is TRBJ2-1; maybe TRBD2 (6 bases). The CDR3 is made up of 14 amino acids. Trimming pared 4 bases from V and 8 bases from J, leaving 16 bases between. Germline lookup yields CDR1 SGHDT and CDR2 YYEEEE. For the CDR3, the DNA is TGTGCCAGCAGCGGGGAGGCCGGGTTCGATGAGCAGTTCTTC. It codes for CASSGEAGFDEQFF.

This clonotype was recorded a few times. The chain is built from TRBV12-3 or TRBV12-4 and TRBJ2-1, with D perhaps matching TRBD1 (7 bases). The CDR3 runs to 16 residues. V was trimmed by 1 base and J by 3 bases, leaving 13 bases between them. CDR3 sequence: CASSLGQGGFYNEQFF. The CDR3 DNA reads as TGTGCCAGCAGTTTAGGGCAGGGGGGTTTCTACAATGAGCAGTTCTTC.

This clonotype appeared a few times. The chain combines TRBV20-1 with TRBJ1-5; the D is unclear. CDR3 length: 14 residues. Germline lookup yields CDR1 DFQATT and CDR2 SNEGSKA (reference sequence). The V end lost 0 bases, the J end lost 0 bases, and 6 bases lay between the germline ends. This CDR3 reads CSARETDSNQPQHF. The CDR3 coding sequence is TGCAGTGCTAGAGAGACCGATAGCAATCAGCCCCAGCATTTT.

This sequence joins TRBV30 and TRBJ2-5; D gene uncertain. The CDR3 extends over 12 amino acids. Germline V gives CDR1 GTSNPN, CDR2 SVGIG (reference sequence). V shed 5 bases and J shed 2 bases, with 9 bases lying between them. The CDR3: CAWVGLQETQYF. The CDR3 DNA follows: TGTGCCTGGGTGGGTCTACAAGAGACCCAGTACTTC.

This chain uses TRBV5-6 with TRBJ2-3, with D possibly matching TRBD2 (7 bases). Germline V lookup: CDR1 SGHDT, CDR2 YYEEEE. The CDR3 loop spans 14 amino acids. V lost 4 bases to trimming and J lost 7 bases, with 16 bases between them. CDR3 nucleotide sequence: TGTGCCAGCAGCGGGGGGGCGTCTAAGTATACGCAGTATTTT. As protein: CASSGGASKYTQYF.

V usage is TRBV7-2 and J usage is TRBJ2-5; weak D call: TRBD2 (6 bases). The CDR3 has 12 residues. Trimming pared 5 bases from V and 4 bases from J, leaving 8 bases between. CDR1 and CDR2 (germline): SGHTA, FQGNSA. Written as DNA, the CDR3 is TGTGCCAGCAGCCGAGCGGGAGAGACCCAGTACTTC. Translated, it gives CASSRAGETQYF.

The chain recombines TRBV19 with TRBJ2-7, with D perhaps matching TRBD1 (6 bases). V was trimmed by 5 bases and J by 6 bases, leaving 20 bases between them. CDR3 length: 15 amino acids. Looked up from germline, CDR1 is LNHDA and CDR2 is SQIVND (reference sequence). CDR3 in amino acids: CASSPGSRGVGEQYF. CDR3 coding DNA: TGTGCCAGTAGTCCCGGCAGCAGGGGTGTGGGCGAGCAGTACTTC. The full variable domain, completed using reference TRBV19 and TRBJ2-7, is DGGITQSPKYLFRKEGQNVTLSCEQNLNHDAMYWYRQDPGQGLRLIYYSQIVNDFQKGDIAEGYSVSREKKESFPLTVTSAQKNPTAFYLCASSPGSRGVGEQYFGPGTRLTVT.

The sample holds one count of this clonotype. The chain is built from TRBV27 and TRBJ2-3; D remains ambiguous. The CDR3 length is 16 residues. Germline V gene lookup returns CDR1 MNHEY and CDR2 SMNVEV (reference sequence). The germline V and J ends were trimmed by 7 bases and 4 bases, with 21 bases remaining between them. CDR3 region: CASTPGVIGVADTQYF. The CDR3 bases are TGTGCCAGCACCCCCGGCGTTATCGGCGTGGCAGATACGCAGTATTTT.

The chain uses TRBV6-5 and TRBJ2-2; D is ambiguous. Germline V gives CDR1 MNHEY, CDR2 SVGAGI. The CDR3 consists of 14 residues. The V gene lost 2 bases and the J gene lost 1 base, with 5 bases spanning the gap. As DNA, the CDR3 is TGTGCCAGCAGTTACGGCCGGAACACCGGGGAGCTGTTTTTT. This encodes CASSYGRNTGELFF.

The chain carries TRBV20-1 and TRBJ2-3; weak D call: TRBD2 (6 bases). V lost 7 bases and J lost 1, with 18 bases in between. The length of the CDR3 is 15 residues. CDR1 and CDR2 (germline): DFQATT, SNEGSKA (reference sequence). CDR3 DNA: TGCAGTGGAACCTACCGCGGGATTGGCACAGATACGCAGTATTTT. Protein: CSGTYRGIGTDTQYF.

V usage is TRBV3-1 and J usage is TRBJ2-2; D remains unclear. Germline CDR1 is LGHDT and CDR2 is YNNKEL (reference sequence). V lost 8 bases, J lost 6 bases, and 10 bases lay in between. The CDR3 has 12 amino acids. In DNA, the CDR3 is TGTGCCAGCGTCCACCAGGCCGGGGAGCTGTTTTTT. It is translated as CASVHQAGELFF. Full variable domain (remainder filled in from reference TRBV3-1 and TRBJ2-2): DTAVSQTPKYLVTQMGNDKSIKCEQNLGHDTMYWYKQDSKKFLKIMFSYNNKELIINETVPNRFSPKSPDKAHLNLHINSLELGDSAVYFCASVHQAGELFFGEGSRLTVL.

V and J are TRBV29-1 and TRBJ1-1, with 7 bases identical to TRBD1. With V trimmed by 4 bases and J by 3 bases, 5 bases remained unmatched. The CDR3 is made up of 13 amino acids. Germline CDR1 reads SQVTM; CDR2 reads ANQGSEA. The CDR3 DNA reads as TGCAGCGTTGCCCTGACAGGGCACACTGAAGCTTTCTTT. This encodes CSVALTGHTEAFF. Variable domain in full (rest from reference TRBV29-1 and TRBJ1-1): SAVISQKPSRDICQRGTSLTIQCQVDSQVTMMFWYRQQPGQSLTLIATANQGSEATYESGFVIDKFPISRPNLTFSTLTVSNMSPEDSSIYLCSVALTGHTEAFFGQGTRLTVV.

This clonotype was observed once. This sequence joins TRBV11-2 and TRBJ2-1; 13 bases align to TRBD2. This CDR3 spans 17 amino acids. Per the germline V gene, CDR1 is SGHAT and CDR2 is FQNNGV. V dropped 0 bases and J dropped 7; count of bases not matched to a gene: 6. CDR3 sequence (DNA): TGTGCCAGCAGCTTAGATGTAGGACTAGCGGGAGAGAATGAGCAGTTCTTC. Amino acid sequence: CASSLDVGLAGENEQFF.

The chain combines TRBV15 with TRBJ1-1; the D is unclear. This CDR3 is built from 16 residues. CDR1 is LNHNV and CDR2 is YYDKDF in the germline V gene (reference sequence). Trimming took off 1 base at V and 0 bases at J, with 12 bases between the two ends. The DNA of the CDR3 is TGTGCCACCAGCAGAGTTCTAAGCCCTGTGAACACTGAAGCTTTCTTT. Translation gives CATSRVLSPVNTEAFF.

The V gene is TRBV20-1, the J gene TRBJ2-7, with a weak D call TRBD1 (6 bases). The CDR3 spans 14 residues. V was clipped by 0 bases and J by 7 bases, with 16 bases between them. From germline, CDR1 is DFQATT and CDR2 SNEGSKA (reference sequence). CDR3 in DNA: TGCAGTGCTAGAGATGTAGGCGGAGACAGGGAGCAGTACTTC. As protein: CSARDVGGDREQYF.

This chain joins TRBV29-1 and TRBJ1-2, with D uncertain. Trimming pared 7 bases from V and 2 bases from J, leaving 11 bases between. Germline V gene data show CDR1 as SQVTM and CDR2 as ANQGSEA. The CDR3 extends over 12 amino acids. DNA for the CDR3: TGCAGCGCTTACGACGCAAACTATGGCTACACCTTC. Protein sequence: CSAYDANYGYTF.